This T cell receptor (beta chain) was identified in a study of cytomegalovirus exposure and HLA in healthy donors. The CDR3 is 17 residues long. CDR1 and CDR2 from the germline V gene are SEHNR and FQNEAQ (reference sequence). Unmatched junction bases numbered 6, after V lost 5 bases and J lost 0 bases. Findings of the study overall: Earlier analysis found most TCR beta V segments productive about 90% or about 30% of the time.

Details on this clone: Its target is not known.

The primer mix had 60 Vbeta and 13 Jbeta primers. The table came from immunoSEQ multiplex PCR; TCRdb's copy has only in-frame clones and leaves some out. The sample has more than 150,000 clones, 65% to 80% seen once. The sequenced sample was PBMCs. The V gene is TRBV7-9, the J gene TRBJ1-4, with 10 bases aligning to TRBD1. This clonotype was obtained from a woman aged 45 to 65 in good health and CMV-seropositive. In nucleotides, the CDR3 is TGTGCCAGCAGCAGGGACAGGGGAGATGCAACTAATGAAAAACTGTTTTTT. Its translation: CASSRDRGDATNEKLFF.